This note documents a single T cell receptor (beta chain) sequence. The data belong to a study of blood T cell repertoires in COVID-19. At the level of the study: Samples of COVID-19 (acute and convalescent) were obtained from the United States, Italy and Spain. T cells, B-cell-depleted T cells, or PBMCs provided the cDNA or gDNA that served as material.

Per the authors' pipeline: The authors estimated nucleated cell counts from reference gene primer amplification. Clones were sequenced by immunoSEQ multiplex PCR, and TCRdb holds only the in-frame ones, with some missing. D and trimming come from the DNA, and the V and J calls and clone size come from that table. The sample lists some 43,000 clones, approximately 84% seen once, with roughly 15% in the top ten. The germline gives CDR1 SEHNR, CDR2 FQNEAQ (reference sequence). V dropped 10 bases and J dropped 5; count of bases not matched to a gene: 5. This CDR3 spans 13 amino acids. This sequence joins TRBV7-9 and TRBJ2-2, with 9 bases fitting TRBD1. This clonotype was sampled from a man in his forties or fifties with active or convalescent COVID-19. Sequencing was done on a sample of peripheral blood. CDR3 DNA: TGTGCCACCGGGGACAGGGAGACCGGGGAGCTGTTTTTT. Amino acids: CATGDRETGELFF.